Listed here is a single TCR beta chain. What it binds is not known. The data were obtained in a study of shared clonotypes between healthy human individuals. Study conclusions and caveats: Sharing across a handful of donors was seen in 4.5% to 6.5% of naive CD4 clonotypes. Generation probabilities of non-shared clonotypes were lower (relative to those shared by all four donors).

Profiled with immunoSEQ multiplex PCR; TCRdb holds only in-frame clones, not every one. The sample comprises roughly 2.4 million clones, 90% to 96% of which are singletons, and around 0.13% rests with the top ten. Germline V gene lookup returns CDR1 GTSNPN and CDR2 SVGIG (reference sequence). The CDR3 runs 12 residues. The V end was cut by 2 bases, the J end by 9 bases, with 12 bases between. This sequence originates from a young man in good health. The V gene is TRBV30, the J gene TRBJ2-3, with D possibly matching TRBD2 (5 bases). Material for sequencing was naive CD4+ T cells sorted from blood. Subset reported: CD45RA+ positively selected. CDR3 protein: CAWSRGQATQYF. CDR3 in DNA: TGTGCCTGGAGTCGCGGGCAGGCAACGCAGTATTTT.